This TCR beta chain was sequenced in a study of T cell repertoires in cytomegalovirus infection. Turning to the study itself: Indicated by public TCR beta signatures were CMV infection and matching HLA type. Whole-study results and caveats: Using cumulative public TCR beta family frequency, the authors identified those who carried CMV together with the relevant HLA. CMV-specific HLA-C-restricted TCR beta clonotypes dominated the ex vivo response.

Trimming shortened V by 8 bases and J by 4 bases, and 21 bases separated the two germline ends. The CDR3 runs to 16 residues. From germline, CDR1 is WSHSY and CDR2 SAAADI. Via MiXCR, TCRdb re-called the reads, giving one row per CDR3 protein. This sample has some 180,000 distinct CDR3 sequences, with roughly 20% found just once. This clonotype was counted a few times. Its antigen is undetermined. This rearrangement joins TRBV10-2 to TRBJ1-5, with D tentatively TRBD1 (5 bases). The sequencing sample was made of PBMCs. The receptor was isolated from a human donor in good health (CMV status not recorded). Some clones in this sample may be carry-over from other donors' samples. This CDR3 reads CASPENVPSGNQPQHF. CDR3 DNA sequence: TGCGCCAGCCCTGAGAACGTCCCCTCAGGGAATCAGCCCCAGCATTTT.